The 18 T cell receptor beta chains reported below all come from one sample, sequenced in a study of technical replicates of blood from a handful of donors. The data were produced by immunoSEQ multiplex PCR, yet TCRdb's version contains in-frame clones alone and is incomplete. Of over 55,000 clones in the sample, roughly 86% are singletons; the top ten hold under 6.5%. The sequencing sample was made of PBMCs. The receptors originated from a human donor in good health. Some clones in this sample may be carry-over from other donors' samples.

The chain carries TRBV7-6 and TRBJ1-3; TRBD1 agrees at 8 bases. This CDR3 has 14 residues. The germline gives CDR1 SGHVS, CDR2 FNYEAQ. The V gene end was trimmed by 6 bases and the J gene end by 7 bases; junction bases not matched to a gene: 8. DNA for the CDR3: TGTGCCAGCAGTCCATCAGGGGGCTTGAACACCATATATTTT. This codes for CASSPSGGLNTIYF.

The J gene is TRBJ2-3, the V gene TRBV7-6; 8 nucleotides agree with TRBD2. Trimming cost V 4 bases and J 0 bases; bases outside gene matches: 6. The V gene's germline CDR1 is SGHVS and CDR2 FNYEAQ. The CDR3 spans 16 residues. CDR3 residues: CASSSDSGTSTDTQYF. The CDR3 DNA follows: TGTGCCAGCAGCTCCGATAGCGGGACTAGCACAGATACGCAGTATTTT.

The rearrangement uses TRBV5-1 and TRBJ2-1; maybe TRBD2 (6 bases). This CDR3 spans 13 amino acids. Trimming took off 6 bases at V and 8 bases at J, with 15 bases between the two ends. CDR1 is SGHRS and CDR2 is YFSETQ in the germline V gene. CDR3: CASTKEGLDEQFF. The CDR3 region has the DNA TGCGCCAGCACCAAGGAGGGCCTAGATGAGCAGTTCTTC.

The V gene is TRBV6-5, the J gene TRBJ2-7, with D maybe TRBD1 (6 bases). CDR1 is MNHEY and CDR2 is SVGAGI in the germline V gene. V lost 0 bases, J lost 5 bases, and 8 bases lay in between. This CDR3 spans 13 amino acids. The CDR3 DNA reads TGTGCCAGCAGTTACTCGAGGGGGAACGAGCAGTACTTC. Encoded protein: CASSYSRGNEQYF.

V is TRBV5-5 and J is TRBJ2-7; TRBD2 aligns across 7 bases. Germline CDR1 and CDR2: SGHKS and YYEKEE (reference sequence). The CDR3 has 15 amino acids. With 2 bases clipped from V and 4 bases from J, the junction kept 9 bases outside the gene matches. CDR3 amino acids: CASSFEGAGFYEQYF. CDR3 coding DNA: TGTGCCAGCAGCTTTGAGGGAGCGGGATTTTACGAGCAGTACTTC.

The chain recombines TRBV27 with TRBJ2-7; possibly TRBD2 for D (6 bases). V was cut by 0 bases and J by 4 bases, with 13 bases left in between. Germline-derived CDR1 and CDR2 are MNHEY and SMNVEV (reference sequence). This CDR3 contains 15 residues. CDR3 bases: TGTGCCAGCAGTTTATCGCGGGGAACACATTACGAGCAGTACTTC. This codes for CASSLSRGTHYEQYF.

This clone was counted between two and nine times. The chain couples TRBV30 to TRBJ2-3; 10 bases are a match to TRBD2. There are 13 residues in the CDR3. The germline gives CDR1 GTSNPN, CDR2 SVGIG (reference sequence). V shed 2 bases and J 4 bases; nucleotides not matched to a gene: 0. The CDR3 sequence: CAWSLAGADTQYF. CDR3 nucleotides: TGTGCCTGGAGTCTAGCGGGAGCAGATACGCAGTATTTT. Using reference TRBV30 and TRBJ2-3 for the parts outside the CDR3, the full variable domain is SQTIHQWPATLVQPVGSPLSLECTVEGTSNPNLYWYRQAAGRGLQLLFYSVGIGQISSEVPQNLSASRPQDRQFILSSKKLLLSDSGFYLCAWSLAGADTQYFGPGTRLTVL.

The chain combines TRBV29-1 with TRBJ1-4; D might be TRBD1 (5 bases). The germline V gene has CDR1 SQVTM and CDR2 ANQGSEA. V was pared by 7 bases and J by 5 bases, with 11 bases between. The CDR3 spans 12 residues. The CDR3 DNA is TGCAGCGCGGGGGGATTAAATGAAAAACTGTTTTTT. Its protein is CSAGGLNEKLFF.

The chain combines TRBV7-3 with TRBJ2-5; 12 bases fit TRBD2. The CDR3 consists of 15 residues. Per germline, CDR1 SGHTA and CDR2 FQGTGA. Trimming took 5 bases from V and 3 from J; bases not matched to a gene: 4. The CDR3 DNA follows: TGTGCCAGCAGCCTCCTAGCGGGAGGGGAAGAGACCCAGTACTTC. Its translation: CASSLLAGGEETQYF.

This clone has just one count. The J gene is TRBJ2-7, the V gene TRBV7-3; 11 bases map to TRBD2. The germline CDR1 and CDR2 sequences are SGHTA and FQGTGA. Trimming took 2 bases from V and 4 from J; bases not matched to a gene: 7. This CDR3 comprises 16 residues. CDR3 region: CASSLQGTSGPYEQYF. CDR3 nucleotide sequence: TGTGCCAGCAGCTTACAAGGGACTAGCGGTCCATACGAGCAGTACTTC.

This chain joins TRBV4-2 and TRBJ2-5, with TRBD2 matching over 10 bases. This CDR3 contains 19 residues. With 0 bases clipped from V and 5 bases from J, the junction kept 15 bases outside the gene matches. Germline V CDR1 and CDR2: LGHNA, YNFKEQ. CDR3 in amino acids: CASSQDSRVGIAGGETQYF. In nucleotides, the CDR3 is TGTGCCAGCAGCCAAGACTCCCGAGTTGGGATAGCGGGAGGCGAGACCCAGTACTTC.

The chain recombines TRBV6-6 with TRBJ1-2, with 7 positions matching TRBD1. The V and J ends lost 6 bases and 0 bases, in that order; junction bases with no gene match: 7. The germline CDR1 and CDR2 sequences are MNHNY and SVGAGI (reference sequence). This CDR3 spans 15 amino acids. CDR3 sequence: CASREGQTSNYGYTF. The CDR3, as DNA: TGTGCCAGCAGGGAGGGACAGACTTCTAACTATGGCTACACCTTC.

This chain connects TRBV7-3 to TRBJ2-1; possibly TRBD2 for D (7 bases). This CDR3 is built from 17 residues. CDR1 and CDR2 from the germline V gene are SGHTA and FQGTGA. V lost 1 base and J 4 bases, leaving 17 bases between the germline ends. Written as DNA, the CDR3 is TGTGCCAGCAGCTTAAGTCGGGCGGGGGCCGGGTACAATGAGCAGTTCTTC. This encodes CASSLSRAGAGYNEQFF. The full variable domain, in which reference TRBV7-3 and TRBJ2-1 provide the parts outside the CDR3, is GAGVSQTPSNKVTEKGKYVELRCDPISGHTALYWYRQSLGQGPEFLIYFQGTGAADDSGLPNDRFFAVRPEGSVSTLKIQRTERGDSAVYLCASSLSRAGAGYNEQFFGPGTRLTVL.

V gene TRBV6-5 combines with J gene TRBJ1-3; no clear D. The CDR3 is 15 amino acids. Germline CDR1 MNHEY, CDR2 SVGAGI. Trimming pared 1 base from V and 0 bases from J, leaving 7 bases between. The CDR3 bases are TGTGCCAGCAGTTACTTAGGAGCCTCTGGAAACACCATATATTTT. As protein: CASSYLGASGNTIYF.

The chain uses TRBV7-9 and TRBJ2-1, with a weak D call TRBD1 (6 bases). The length of the CDR3 is 14 residues. CDR1 is SEHNR and CDR2 is FQNEAQ in the germline V gene (reference sequence). Deletions cut 3 bases from V and 7 bases from J, with 13 bases between. The CDR3 region is CASSLLRGLNEQFF. CDR3 nucleotide sequence: TGTGCCAGCAGCTTGCTTAGGGGGTTGAATGAGCAGTTCTTC.

V usage is TRBV5-1 and J usage is TRBJ1-1; possible D gene TRBD1, 5 bases. The CDR3 runs to 14 residues. Between the trimmed V and J ends, which lost 4 bases and 3 bases, there was a span of 13 bases. From germline, CDR1 is SGHRS and CDR2 YFSETQ. The CDR3, as DNA: TGCGCCAGCAGCGCAATAACGGGGGACACTGAAGCTTTCTTT. The encoded protein is CASSAITGDTEAFF.

The chain couples TRBV4-3 to TRBJ2-7, with TRBD2 as a possible D gene (6 bases). Trimming shortened V by 1 base and J by 0 bases, and 10 bases separated the two germline ends. The CDR3 contains 15 residues. Germline CDR1 is LGHNA and CDR2 is YSLEER. The CDR3, as DNA: TGCGCCAGCAGCCAAGGAAACGGGGGCTCCTACGAGCAGTACTTC. Protein sequence: CASSQGNGGSYEQYF.

V and J are TRBV27 and TRBJ2-1, with TRBD1 identical over 7 bases. This CDR3 has 15 residues. With 5 bases clipped from V and 3 bases from J, the junction kept 7 bases outside the gene matches. Germline V gene data show CDR1 as MNHEY and CDR2 as SMNVEV (reference sequence). CDR3: CASSPRTGSYNEQFF. The CDR3 DNA follows: TGTGCCAGCAGTCCCAGGACAGGTAGCTACAATGAGCAGTTCTTC.